This entry features one T cell receptor (beta chain) sequence. Its target is not known. This sample was included in a study of T cell responses to AZD1222 COVID-19 vaccine. The study, taken as a whole, reports: Spike was spanned by vaccine-associated CD4 TCRs, which were dominant at 160-218 and 743-854. Without day 14 samples, only post-peak T cell repertoires were studied. White British people made up most donors, females outnumbered males, and clonal diversity was possibly underestimated.

J gave up 9 bases and V 6 bases, and 4 bases lay outside the gene matches. The germline CDR1 and CDR2 sequences are LNHDA and SQIVND (reference sequence). The CDR3 is made up of 12 amino acids. Sequencing used immunoSEQ multiplex PCR; TCRdb keeps in-frame clones, though not all of them. Among about 25,000 clones listed, around 86% were seen once. The input for sequencing was peripheral blood, taken 28 days after the second AZD1222 dose. This sequence joins TRBV19 and TRBJ2-1, with 8 bases matching TRBD1. The source of this sequence is an adult who received the AZD1222 COVID-19 vaccine. CDR3 amino acids: CASSGQGGEQFF. The CDR3 DNA reads as TGTGCCAGTAGCGGACAGGGAGGTGAGCAGTTCTTC.